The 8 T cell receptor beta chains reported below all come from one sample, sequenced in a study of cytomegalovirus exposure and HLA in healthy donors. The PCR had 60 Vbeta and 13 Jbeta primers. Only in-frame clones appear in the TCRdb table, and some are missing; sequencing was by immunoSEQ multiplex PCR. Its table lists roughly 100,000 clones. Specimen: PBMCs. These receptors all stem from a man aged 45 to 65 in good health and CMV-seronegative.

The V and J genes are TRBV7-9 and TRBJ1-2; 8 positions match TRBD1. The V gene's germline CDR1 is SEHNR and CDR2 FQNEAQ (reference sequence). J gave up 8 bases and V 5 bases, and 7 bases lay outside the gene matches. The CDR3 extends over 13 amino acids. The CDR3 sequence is CASSPPGQGGYTF. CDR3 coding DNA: TGTGCCAGCAGCCCACCAGGACAGGGAGGCTACACCTTC.

This CDR3 reads CASSVVSSHPDTQYF. DNA of the CDR3: TGTGCCAGCAGCGTAGTCTCGAGCCATCCAGATACGCAGTATTTT. The rearrangement joins TRBV9 to TRBJ2-3; D gene uncertain. V lost 0 bases and J 4 bases, leaving 12 bases between the germline ends. The germline CDR1 and CDR2 sequences are SGDLS and YYNGEE. This CDR3 spans 15 amino acids.

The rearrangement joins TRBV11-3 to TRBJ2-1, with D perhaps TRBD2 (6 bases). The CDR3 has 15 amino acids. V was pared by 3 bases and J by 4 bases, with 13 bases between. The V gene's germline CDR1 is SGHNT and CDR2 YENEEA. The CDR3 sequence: CASSFPGATYNEQFF. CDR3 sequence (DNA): TGTGCCAGCAGCTTTCCGGGAGCCACATACAATGAGCAGTTCTTC.

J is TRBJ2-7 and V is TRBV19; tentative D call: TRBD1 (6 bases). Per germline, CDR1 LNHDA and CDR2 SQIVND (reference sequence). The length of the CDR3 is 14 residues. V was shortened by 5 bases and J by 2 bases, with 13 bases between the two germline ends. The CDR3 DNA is TGTGCCAGTAGTTCAGACAGGAGCGCCTACGAGCAGTACTTC. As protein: CASSSDRSAYEQYF.

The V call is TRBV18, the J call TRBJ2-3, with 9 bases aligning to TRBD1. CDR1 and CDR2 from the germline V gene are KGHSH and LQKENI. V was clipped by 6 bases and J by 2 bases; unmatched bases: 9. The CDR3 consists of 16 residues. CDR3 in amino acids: CASSASGTGNTDTQYF. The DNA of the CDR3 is TGTGCCAGCTCTGCCTCCGGGACAGGGAACACAGATACGCAGTATTTT.

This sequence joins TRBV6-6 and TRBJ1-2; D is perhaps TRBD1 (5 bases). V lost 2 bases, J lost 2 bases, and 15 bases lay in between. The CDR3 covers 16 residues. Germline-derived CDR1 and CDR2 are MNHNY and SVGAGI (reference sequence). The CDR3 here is CASSYPESRGNYGYTF. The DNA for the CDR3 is TGTGCCAGCAGTTACCCCGAGAGTAGGGGAAACTATGGCTACACCTTC.

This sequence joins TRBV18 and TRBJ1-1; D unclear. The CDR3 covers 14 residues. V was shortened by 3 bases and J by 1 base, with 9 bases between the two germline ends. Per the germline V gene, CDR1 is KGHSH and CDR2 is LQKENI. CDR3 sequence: CASSPVHQNTEAFF. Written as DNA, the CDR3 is TGTGCCAGCTCACCGGTACACCAGAACACTGAAGCTTTCTTT.

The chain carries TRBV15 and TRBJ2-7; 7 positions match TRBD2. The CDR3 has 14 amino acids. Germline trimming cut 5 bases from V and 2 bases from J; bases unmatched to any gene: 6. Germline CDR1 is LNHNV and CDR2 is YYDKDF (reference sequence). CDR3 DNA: TGTGCCACCAGCCCGGCGGGAGTCCCCTACGAGCAGTACTTC. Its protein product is CATSPAGVPYEQYF.